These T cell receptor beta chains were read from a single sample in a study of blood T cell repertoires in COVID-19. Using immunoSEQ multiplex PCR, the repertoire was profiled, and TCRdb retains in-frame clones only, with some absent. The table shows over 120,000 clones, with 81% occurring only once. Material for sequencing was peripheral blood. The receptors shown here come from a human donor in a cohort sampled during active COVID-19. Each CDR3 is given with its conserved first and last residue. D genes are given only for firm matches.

CASSFTDYGYTF	NA	TRBV7-2	TRBJ1-2
CASTPTSGQETQYF	TRBD2	TRBV3-1/TRBV3-2	TRBJ2-5
CSVAWDRGDSNYGYTF	TRBD1	TRBV29-1	TRBJ1-2
CASSLGQAVEQYF	TRBD1	TRBV6-5	TRBJ2-7
CASSEAEGQGYEQYF	TRBD1	TRBV6-1	TRBJ2-7
CASSRDSPTGELFF	TRBD1	TRBV14	TRBJ2-2
CAARQGGAGELFF	NA	TRBV10-1	TRBJ2-2
CASSLGTGGTDTQYF	TRBD1	TRBV28	TRBJ2-3
CASSPPKHPDMTGAYEQYF	TRBD1	TRBV18	TRBJ2-7
CASSSQAGMSSYAYEQYF	NA	TRBV19	TRBJ2-7
CSADGTSLGETQYF	TRBD2	TRBV29-1	TRBJ2-5
CASSPPRGNYGYTF	NA	TRBV4-2	TRBJ1-2
CASSPPGRNQPQHF	NA	TRBV18	TRBJ1-5
CASSQGANVLTF	NA	TRBV7-3	TRBJ2-6
CASSLEEQEQFF	NA	TRBV5-1	TRBJ2-1